The rows below give T cell receptor beta chains drawn from one sample of a study of spatial heterogeneity in lung cancer. TCRdb itself ran the 5' RACE reads through MiXCR, one entry per CDR3 protein. The sample includes about 82,000 distinct CDR3 sequences, roughly an eighth seen only once; the top ten take around 4.6%. The sample in question was PBMCs, obtained at surgery. The receptors shown here come from a male donor with early-stage non-small cell lung cancer. CDR3s include the opening cysteine and the closing phenylalanine or tryptophan. A D gene is named only where the DNA matches it firmly. Rows give clone size only sometimes, using once, few, many, or a class for an expanded clone.

clone_size j_call d_call v_call cdr3_aa cdr3_nt
few TRBJ2-1 TRBD2 TRBV20-1 CSARDPSGGFNNEQFF TGCAGTGCTAGAGATCCCAGCGGGGGGTTTAACAATGAGCAGTTCTTC
few TRBJ1-2 - TRBV30 CAWSAVNLNYGYTF TGTGCCTGGAGTGCAGTTAACCTCAACTATGGCTACACCTTC
many TRBJ1-1 - TRBV7-3 CASSLTGGANTEAFF TGTGCCAGCAGCTTAACGGGGGGGGCGAACACTGAAGCTTTCTTT
few TRBJ2-7 TRBD2 TRBV27 CASSSTSGSSYEQYF TGTGCCAGCAGTTCCACTAGCGGAAGCTCCTACGAGCAGTACTTC
few TRBJ2-7 - TRBV7-3 CASSRRGDLYEQYF TGTGCCAGCAGCCGTCGGGGTGATCTCTACGAGCAGTACTTC
many TRBJ1-2 TRBD1 TRBV27 CASSFRTGEGGYTF TGTGCCAGCAGTTTCCGGACAGGGGAAGGTGGCTACACCTTC
- TRBJ2-5 - TRBV5-1 CASSSPNGETQYF TGCGCCAGCAGCTCTCCGAATGGAGAGACCCAGTACTTC
- TRBJ2-3 - TRBV6-2/TRBV6-3 CASSYLTDTQYF TGTGCCAGCAGTTACCTCACAGATACGCAGTATTTT
few TRBJ2-4 - TRBV6-1 CASSEGAAKNIQYF TGTGCCAGCAGTGAGGGGGCAGCCAAAAACATTCAGTACTTC
few TRBJ2-3 - TRBV7-2 CASSLWGSTDTQYF TGTGCCAGCAGCTTGTGGGGGAGCACAGATACGCAGTATTTT
- TRBJ2-2 TRBD2 TRBV27 CASSSSGRTTGELFF TGTGCCAGCAGCTCTAGCGGGAGAACCACCGGGGAGCTGTTTTTT
few TRBJ1-2 - TRBV11-2 CASSLDGPVGGYTF TGTGCCAGCAGCTTAGATGGCCCGGTCGGGGGCTACACCTTC
few TRBJ1-1 - TRBV12-3/TRBV12-4 CASSINPVDGFF TGTGCCAGCAGTATAAATCCCGTCGACGGTTTCTTT
few TRBJ1-4 - TRBV7-9 CASSLGATLANEKLFF TGTGCCAGCAGCTTAGGGGCGACGCTGGCTAATGAAAAACTGTTTTTT
- TRBJ2-7 - TRBV7-2 CASSPGMWEATYEQYF TGTGCCAGCAGCCCCGGTATGTGGGAGGCTACCTACGAGCAGTACTTC
medium-sized TRBJ1-1 - TRBV24-1 CATRGEAQNTEAFF TGTGCCACCAGGGGGGAGGCCCAGAACACTGAAGCTTTCTTT
- TRBJ2-5 - TRBV10-3 CAISEPLLALETQYF TGTGCCATCAGTGAGCCCCTTCTAGCTTTGGAGACCCAGTACTTC
few TRBJ2-7 - TRBV29-1 CSVRVVGTEQYF TGCAGCGTTCGGGTCGTGGGGACCGAGCAGTACTTC
many TRBJ1-1 - TRBV29-1 CSVGGFSEAFF TGCAGCGTTGGTGGGTTTAGTGAAGCTTTCTTT
few TRBJ2-7 TRBD2 TRBV12-3/TRBV12-4 CASSFSTSGGYEQYF TGTGCCAGCAGTTTCTCGACTAGCGGGGGCTACGAGCAGTACTTC
many TRBJ1-2 TRBD1 TRBV29-1 CSVSPGGDTYGYTF TGCAGCGTTTCCCCAGGGGGGGACACCTATGGCTACACCTTC
few TRBJ1-5 - TRBV19 CASSFDYPGNQPQHF TGTGCCAGTAGTTTCGACTATCCGGGGAATCAGCCCCAGCATTTT
- TRBJ2-7 - TRBV3-1 CASSQVGGSTNEQYF TGTGCCAGCAGCCAAGTGGGTGGGAGTACGAACGAGCAGTACTTC
- TRBJ2-5 TRBD1 TRBV24-1 CATSALGQGAEETQYF TGTGCCACCAGTGCCCTGGGACAGGGGGCAGAAGAGACCCAGTACTTC
few TRBJ2-5 TRBD2 TRBV20-1 CSAREPSGTQETQYF TGCAGTGCTAGAGAGCCTAGCGGGACCCAAGAGACCCAGTACTTC
few TRBJ2-7 - TRBV28 CASKTSSEGWAEQYF TGTGCCAGCAAAACCTCTAGCGAAGGATGGGCCGAGCAGTACTTC
- TRBJ2-7 - TRBV6-6 CASSYGITSYEQYF TGTGCCAGCAGTTACGGGATAACTTCCTACGAGCAGTACTTC
- TRBJ2-2 - TRBV6-9 CASSYQRGTHSGELFF TGTGCCAGCAGTTATCAACGCGGAACCCACAGCGGGGAGCTGTTTTTT
- TRBJ2-1 TRBD2 TRBV20-1 CSAREVFFSGGDPRNNEQFF TGCAGTGCTAGAGAGGTCTTTTTCAGCGGGGGGGACCCTCGTAACAATGAGCAGTTCTTC
few TRBJ1-1 TRBD1 TRBV29-1 CSARDRHTEAFF TGCAGCGCCAGGGACAGGCACACTGAAGCTTTCTTT
few TRBJ2-1 - TRBV7-2 CASSLPPGSEQFF TGTGCCAGCAGCTTACCCCCCGGGAGCGAGCAGTTCTTC
few TRBJ2-1 TRBD1 TRBV19 CASSPTDRGTYNEQFF TGTGCCAGTAGTCCCACGGACAGGGGTACCTACAATGAGCAGTTCTTC
many TRBJ2-2 - TRBV20-1 CSAPGGTLNTGELFF TGCAGTGCCCCCGGCGGGACATTGAACACCGGGGAGCTGTTTTTT
many TRBJ1-1 - TRBV30 CAWSLRGLTEAFF TGTGCCTGGAGTCTCCGGGGGTTAACTGAAGCTTTCTTT
few TRBJ2-7 - TRBV29-1 CSVEGRQGLEQYF TGCAGCGTTGAAGGGCGTCAGGGTCTCGAGCAGTACTTC
few TRBJ1-2 - TRBV19 CASKGGYGYTF TGTGCCAGTAAGGGCGGATATGGCTACACCTTC
few TRBJ2-1 - TRBV29-1 CSAGRAPFNEQFF TGCAGCGCCGGTAGGGCCCCCTTCAATGAGCAGTTCTTC
many TRBJ1-1 TRBD1 TRBV5-1 CASRLTGGSGNTEAFF TGCGCCAGCAGACTCACAGGGGGATCTGGGAACACTGAAGCTTTCTTT
- TRBJ2-3 - TRBV6-2/TRBV6-3 CASSTGPDTQYF TGTGCCAGCAGTACAGGGCCGGATACGCAGTATTTT
few TRBJ2-6 - TRBV14 CASSPGTSGANVLTF TGTGCCAGCAGCCCCGGGACCTCTGGGGCCAACGTCCTGACTTTC
few TRBJ1-2 - TRBV3-1 CASSQLLDRTNYGYTF TGTGCCAGCAGCCAGCTCTTGGACAGAACTAACTATGGCTACACCTTC
few TRBJ1-1 - TRBV6-6 CASSYSKGFTEAFF TGTGCCAGCAGTTACTCAAAAGGATTCACTGAAGCTTTCTTT
few TRBJ2-1 - TRBV7-8 CASSPSGLYNEQFF TGTGCCAGCAGCCCCTCCGGCCTCTACAATGAGCAGTTCTTC
- TRBJ2-7 TRBD1 TRBV19 CASSIGQAPTYEQYF TGTGCCAGTAGTATTGGACAGGCGCCTACCTACGAGCAGTACTTC
- TRBJ2-5 TRBD2 TRBV2 CASSEARASGLETQYF TGTGCCAGCAGTGAAGCGCGGGCTAGCGGGCTAGAGACCCAGTACTTC
- TRBJ2-7 - TRBV20-1 CSAYRGRAKSEQYF TGCAGTGCATACAGGGGGAGGGCCAAATCCGAGCAGTACTTC
- TRBJ2-1 - TRBV9 CASSSEGGSYNEQFF TGTGCCAGCAGCTCCGAGGGCGGGTCCTACAATGAGCAGTTCTTC
- TRBJ2-1 - TRBV6-5 CASRRLTGIEQFF TGTGCCAGCAGGCGCCTCACAGGAATTGAGCAGTTCTTC
few TRBJ2-1 - TRBV6-1 CASSESLASYNEQFF TGTGCCAGCAGTGAAAGCCTAGCGAGCTACAATGAGCAGTTCTTC
few TRBJ1-1 - TRBV11-2 CASSLVRNTEAFF TGTGCCAGCAGCTTAGTGAGGAACACTGAAGCTTTCTTT
- TRBJ2-1 TRBD2 TRBV29-1 CSVEGETSGGAYEQFF TGCAGCGTTGAAGGCGAGACTAGCGGGGGGGCCTATGAGCAGTTCTTC
- TRBJ2-2 - TRBV19 CASSIRPGANTGELFF TGTGCCAGTAGTATTCGGCCAGGCGCGAACACCGGGGAGCTGTTTTTT
few TRBJ2-7 - TRBV3-1 CASSQDATGVLYEQYF TGTGCCAGCAGCCAAGATGCAACGGGGGTCCTTTACGAGCAGTACTTC